The entry below gives a single TCR beta chain sequence along with its context. Some clones are missing from TCRdb's copy, which holds only in-frame ones; the method was immunoSEQ multiplex PCR. The sample lists about 220,000 clones, 82% occurring once. This record belongs to a study of blood T cell repertoires in COVID-19. The V and J ends lost 1 base and 4 bases respectively, with 6 bases between them. CDR3 length: 13 amino acids. Sample: peripheral blood. The receptor comes from a woman older than 75 with acute or convalescent COVID-19. The chain has TRBV12-3 or TRBV12-4 and TRBJ2-3; the D is unclear. CDR3: CASSLGRPDTQYF. As DNA, the CDR3 is TGTGCCAGCAGTTTAGGCAGGCCAGATACGCAGTATTTT.